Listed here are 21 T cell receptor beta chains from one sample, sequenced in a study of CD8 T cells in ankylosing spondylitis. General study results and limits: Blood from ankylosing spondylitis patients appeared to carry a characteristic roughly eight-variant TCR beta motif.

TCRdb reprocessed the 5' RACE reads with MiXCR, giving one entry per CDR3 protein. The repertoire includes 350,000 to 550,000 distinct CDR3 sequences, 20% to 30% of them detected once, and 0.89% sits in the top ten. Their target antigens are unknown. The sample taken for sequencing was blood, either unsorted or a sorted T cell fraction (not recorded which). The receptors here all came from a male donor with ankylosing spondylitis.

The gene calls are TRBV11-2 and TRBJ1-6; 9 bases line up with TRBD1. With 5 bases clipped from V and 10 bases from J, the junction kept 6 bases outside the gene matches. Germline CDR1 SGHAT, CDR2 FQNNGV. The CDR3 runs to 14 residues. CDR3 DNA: TGTGCCAGCAGCGCCGGGACAGGGTGGTCACCCCTCCACTTT. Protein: CASSAGTGWSPLHF.

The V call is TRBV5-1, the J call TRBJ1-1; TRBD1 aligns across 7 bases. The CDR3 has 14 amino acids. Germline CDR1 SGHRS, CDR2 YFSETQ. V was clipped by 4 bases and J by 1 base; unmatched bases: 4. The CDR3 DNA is TGCGCCAGCAGCCGAAGGACAGGGAACACTGAAGCTTTCTTT. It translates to CASSRRTGNTEAFF.

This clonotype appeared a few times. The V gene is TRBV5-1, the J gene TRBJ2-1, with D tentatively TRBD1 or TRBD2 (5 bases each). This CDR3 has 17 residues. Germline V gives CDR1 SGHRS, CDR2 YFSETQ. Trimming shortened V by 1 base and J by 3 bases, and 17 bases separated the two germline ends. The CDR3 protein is CASSLMGTGTNYNEQFF. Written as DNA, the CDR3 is TGCGCCAGCAGCTTGATGGGAACCGGGACCAACTACAATGAGCAGTTCTTC.

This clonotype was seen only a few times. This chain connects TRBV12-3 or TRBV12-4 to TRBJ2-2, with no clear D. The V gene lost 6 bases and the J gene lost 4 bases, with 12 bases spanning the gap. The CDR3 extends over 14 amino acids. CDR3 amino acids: CASSPGHSTGELFF. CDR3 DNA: TGTGCCAGCAGCCCCGGCCACTCCACCGGGGAGCTGTTTTTT.

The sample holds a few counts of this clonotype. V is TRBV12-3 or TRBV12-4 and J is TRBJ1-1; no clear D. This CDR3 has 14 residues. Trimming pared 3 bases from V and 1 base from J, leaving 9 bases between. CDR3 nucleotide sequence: TGTGCCAGCAGTTTCACGCGGGGGAACACTGAAGCTTTCTTT. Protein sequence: CASSFTRGNTEAFF.

CDR3 in DNA: TGTGCCAGCAGTTTAGGGGTGGGCGTCTATGGCTACACCTTC. Translation gives CASSLGVGVYGYTF. The chain is built from TRBV12-3 or TRBV12-4 and TRBJ1-2; D remains ambiguous. With 1 base removed from V and 4 bases from J, the gap between germline ends came to 10 bases. The CDR3 covers 14 residues.

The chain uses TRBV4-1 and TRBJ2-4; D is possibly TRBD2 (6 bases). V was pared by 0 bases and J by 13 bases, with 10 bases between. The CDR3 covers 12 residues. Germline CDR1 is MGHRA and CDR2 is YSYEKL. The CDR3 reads CASSQDGGWQYF. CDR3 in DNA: TGCGCCAGCAGCCAAGATGGGGGGTGGCAGTACTTC.

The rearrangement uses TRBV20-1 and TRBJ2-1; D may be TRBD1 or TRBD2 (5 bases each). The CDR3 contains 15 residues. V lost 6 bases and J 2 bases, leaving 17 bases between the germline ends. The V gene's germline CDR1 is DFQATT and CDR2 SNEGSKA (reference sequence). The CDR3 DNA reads TGCAGTGCCCCTTCGAGGGGTTTTACCTACAATGAGCAGTTCTTC. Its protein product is CSAPSRGFTYNEQFF.

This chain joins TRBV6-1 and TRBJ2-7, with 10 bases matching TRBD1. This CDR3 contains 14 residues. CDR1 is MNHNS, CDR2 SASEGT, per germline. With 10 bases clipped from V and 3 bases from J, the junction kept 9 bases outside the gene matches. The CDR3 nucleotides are TGTGCCACCGCCCGACAGGGGGCTTTCTACGAGCAGTACGTC. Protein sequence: CATARQGAFYEQYV.

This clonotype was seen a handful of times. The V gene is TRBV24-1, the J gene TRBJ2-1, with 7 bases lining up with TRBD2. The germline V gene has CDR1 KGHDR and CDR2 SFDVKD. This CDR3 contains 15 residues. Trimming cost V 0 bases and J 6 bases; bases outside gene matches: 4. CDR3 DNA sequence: TGTGCCACCAGTGATTTGCCAGGCGGGGGCAATGAGCAGTTCTTC. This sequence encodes CATSDLPGGGNEQFF.

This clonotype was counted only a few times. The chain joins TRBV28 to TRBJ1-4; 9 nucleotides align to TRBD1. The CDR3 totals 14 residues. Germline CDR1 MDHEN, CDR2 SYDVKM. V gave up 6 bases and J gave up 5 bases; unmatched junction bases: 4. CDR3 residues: CASSRGQGNEKLFF. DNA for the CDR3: TGTGCCAGCAGCCGTGGACAGGGGAATGAAAAACTGTTTTTT.

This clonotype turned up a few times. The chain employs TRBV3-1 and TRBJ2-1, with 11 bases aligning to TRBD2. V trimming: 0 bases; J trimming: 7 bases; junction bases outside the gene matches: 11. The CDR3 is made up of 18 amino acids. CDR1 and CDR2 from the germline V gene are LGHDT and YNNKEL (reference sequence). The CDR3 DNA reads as TGTGCCAGCAGCCAAGAAGGTAGAGTAGCGGGAGGGCCAAATGAGCAGTTCTTC. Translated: CASSQEGRVAGGPNEQFF.

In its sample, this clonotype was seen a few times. The CDR3 DNA is TGCAGTGTTAGGGGGGGGCCCTACGAGCAGTACTTC. As protein: CSVRGGPYEQYF. The V call is TRBV20-1, the J call TRBJ2-7; the D gene is possibly TRBD2 (7 bases). The CDR3 totals 12 residues. V was shortened by 7 bases and J by 2 bases, with 12 bases between the two germline ends. Germline V gene lookup returns CDR1 DFQATT and CDR2 SNEGSKA (reference sequence).

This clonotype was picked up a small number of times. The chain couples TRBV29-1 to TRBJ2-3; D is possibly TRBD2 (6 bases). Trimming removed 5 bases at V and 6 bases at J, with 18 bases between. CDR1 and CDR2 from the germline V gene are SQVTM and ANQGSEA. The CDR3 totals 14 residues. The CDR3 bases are TGCAGCGTTCGCGCGACTAGTCCGACCGATACGCAGTATTTT. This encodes CSVRATSPTDTQYF.

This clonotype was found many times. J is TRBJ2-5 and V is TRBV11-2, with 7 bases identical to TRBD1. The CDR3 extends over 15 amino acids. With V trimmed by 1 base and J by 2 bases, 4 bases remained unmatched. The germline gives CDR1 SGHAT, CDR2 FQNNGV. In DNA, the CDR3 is TGTGCCAGCAGCTTAGGAGGGACAGATCAAGAGACCCAGTACTTC. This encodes CASSLGGTDQETQYF.

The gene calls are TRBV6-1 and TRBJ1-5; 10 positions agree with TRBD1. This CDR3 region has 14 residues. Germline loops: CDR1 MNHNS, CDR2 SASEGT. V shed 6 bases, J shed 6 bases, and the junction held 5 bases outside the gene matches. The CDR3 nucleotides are TGTGCCAGCAGCCGGGACAGGGGAGTTCAGCCCCAGCATTTT. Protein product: CASSRDRGVQPQHF.

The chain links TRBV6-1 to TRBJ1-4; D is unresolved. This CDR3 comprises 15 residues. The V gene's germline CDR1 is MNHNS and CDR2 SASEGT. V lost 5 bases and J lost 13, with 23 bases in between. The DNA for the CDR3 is TGTGCCAGCAGTCAGCTTGCGGCGCTTGGGTTCGGACTGTTTTTT. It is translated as CASSQLAALGFGLFF.

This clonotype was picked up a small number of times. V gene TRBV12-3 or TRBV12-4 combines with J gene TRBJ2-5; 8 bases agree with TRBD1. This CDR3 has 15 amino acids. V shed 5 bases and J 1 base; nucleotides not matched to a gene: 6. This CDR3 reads CASSVQGVLQETQYF. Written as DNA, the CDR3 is TGTGCCAGCAGTGTACAGGGGGTTCTCCAAGAGACCCAGTACTTC.

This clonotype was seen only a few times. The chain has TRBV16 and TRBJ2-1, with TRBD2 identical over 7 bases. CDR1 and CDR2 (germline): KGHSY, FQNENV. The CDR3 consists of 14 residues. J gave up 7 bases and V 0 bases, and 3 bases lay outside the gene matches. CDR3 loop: CASSQSPGGNEQFF. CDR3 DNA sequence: TGTGCCAGCAGCCAATCTCCGGGAGGAAATGAGCAGTTCTTC.

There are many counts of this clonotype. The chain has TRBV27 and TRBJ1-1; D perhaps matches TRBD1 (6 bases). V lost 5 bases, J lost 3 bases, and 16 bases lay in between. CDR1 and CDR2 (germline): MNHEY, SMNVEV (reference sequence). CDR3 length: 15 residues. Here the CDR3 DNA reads TGTGCCAGCAGTGCCTGGGGGGGCGAGGACACTGAAGCTTTCTTT. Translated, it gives CASSAWGGEDTEAFF.

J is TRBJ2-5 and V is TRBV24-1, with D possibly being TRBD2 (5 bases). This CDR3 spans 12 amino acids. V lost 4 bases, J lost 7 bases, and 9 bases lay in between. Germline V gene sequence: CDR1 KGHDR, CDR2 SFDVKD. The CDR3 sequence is CATSEYRGTQYF. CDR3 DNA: TGTGCCACCAGTGAATACCGGGGGACCCAGTACTTC.